This T cell receptor beta chain was found in a study of T cell repertoires in cytomegalovirus infection. Study at large: Both CMV infection and a matching HLA type were indicated by public TCR beta signatures.

This clonotype showed up many times. TCRdb fed the reads into MiXCR, producing one record per CDR3 protein. The profile covers almost 300,000 distinct CDR3 sequences, with approximately 10% appearing a single time and approximately 2.3% taken by the ten largest. The CDR3 is 14 residues long. Germline V lookup: CDR1 SGHTA, CDR2 FQGNSA. The V end was cut by 1 base, the J end by 4 bases, with 11 bases between. This clonotype was sampled from a human donor in good health (CMV status not recorded). Some clones in this sample may be carry-over from other donors' samples. The chain couples TRBV7-2 to TRBJ2-7, with a tentative D call TRBD1 (6 bases). Sequencing used PBMCs. CDR3 DNA sequence: TGTGCCAGCAGCTTAGTTTCAGGGGAGTACGAGCAGTACTTC. It specifies CASSLVSGEYEQYF.